This T cell receptor (beta chain) is from a study of T cell clones after liver transplantation. Whole-study context: Until 12-24 months post-transplant, subjects got standard immunosuppression and no induction.

Repertoires were generated with immunoSEQ multiplex PCR, while TCRdb's copy carries only in-frame clones and drops some. This table holds tens of thousands of clones, 84% found once. Trimming stripped 4 bases from V and 8 bases from J, with 12 bases between. CDR3 length equals 13 residues. Germline assignment: CDR1 MGHDK and CDR2 SYGVNS. This receptor was obtained from a human patient who received a liver transplant. Among the T cells, some may be from the graft donor. The J gene is TRBJ1-3, the V gene TRBV25-1; TRBD1 is a possible D gene (5 bases). The sequencing used CD4+ T cells from blood, collected less than 50 months after liver transplant. For the CDR3, the DNA is TGTGCCAGCAGTGTTATAGGGGTTGACACCATATATTTT. Its protein product is CASSVIGVDTIYF.